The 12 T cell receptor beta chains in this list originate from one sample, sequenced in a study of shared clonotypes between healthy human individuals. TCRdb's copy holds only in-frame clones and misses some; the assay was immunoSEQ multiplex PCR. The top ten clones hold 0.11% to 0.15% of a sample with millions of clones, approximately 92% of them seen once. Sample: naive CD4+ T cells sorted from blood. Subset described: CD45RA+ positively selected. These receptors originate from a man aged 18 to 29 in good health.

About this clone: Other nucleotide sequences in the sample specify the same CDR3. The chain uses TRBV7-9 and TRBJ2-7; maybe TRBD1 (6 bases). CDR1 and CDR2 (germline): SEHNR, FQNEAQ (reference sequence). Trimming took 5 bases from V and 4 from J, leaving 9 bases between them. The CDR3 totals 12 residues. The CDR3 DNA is TGTGCCAGCAGCCGGGACACGTACGAGCAGTACTTC. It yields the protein CASSRDTYEQYF.

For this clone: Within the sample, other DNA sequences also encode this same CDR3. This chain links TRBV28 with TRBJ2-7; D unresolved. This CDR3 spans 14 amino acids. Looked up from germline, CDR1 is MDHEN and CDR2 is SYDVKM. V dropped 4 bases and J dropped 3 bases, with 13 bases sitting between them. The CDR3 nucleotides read TGTGCCAGCAGTTCCCCGGGCGGAAGCTACGAGCAGTACTTC. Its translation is CASSSPGGSYEQYF.

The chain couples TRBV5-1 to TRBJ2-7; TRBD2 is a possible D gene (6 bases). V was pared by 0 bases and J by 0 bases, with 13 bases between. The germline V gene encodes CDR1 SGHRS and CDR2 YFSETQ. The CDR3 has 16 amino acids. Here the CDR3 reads CASSLGRVGSSYEQYF. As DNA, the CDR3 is TGCGCCAGCAGCTTGGGGAGGGTGGGGAGCTCCTACGAGCAGTACTTC.

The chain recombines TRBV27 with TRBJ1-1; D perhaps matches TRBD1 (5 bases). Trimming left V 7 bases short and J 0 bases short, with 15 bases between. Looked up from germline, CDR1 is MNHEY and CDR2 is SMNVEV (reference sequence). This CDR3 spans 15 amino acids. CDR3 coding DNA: TGTGCCAGCAACACTCAGGGTGCAATGAACACTGAAGCTTTCTTT. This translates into CASNTQGAMNTEAFF.

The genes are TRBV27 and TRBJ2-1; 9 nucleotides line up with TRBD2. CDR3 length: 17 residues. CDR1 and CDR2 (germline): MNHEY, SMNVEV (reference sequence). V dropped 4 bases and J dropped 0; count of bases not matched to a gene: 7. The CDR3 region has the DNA TGTGCCAGCAGTTCCCGGACTAGCGTAAGCTCCTACAATGAGCAGTTCTTC. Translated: CASSSRTSVSSYNEQFF.

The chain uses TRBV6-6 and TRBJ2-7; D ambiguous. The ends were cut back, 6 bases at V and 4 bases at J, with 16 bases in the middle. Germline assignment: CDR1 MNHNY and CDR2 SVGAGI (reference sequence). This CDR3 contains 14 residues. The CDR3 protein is CASRPTGGAYEQYF. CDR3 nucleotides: TGTGCCAGCAGACCGACTGGCGGAGCTTACGAGCAGTACTTC.

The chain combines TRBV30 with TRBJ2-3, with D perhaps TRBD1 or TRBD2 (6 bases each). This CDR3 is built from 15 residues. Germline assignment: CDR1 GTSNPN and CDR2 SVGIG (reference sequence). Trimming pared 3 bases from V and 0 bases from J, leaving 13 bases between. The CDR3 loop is CAWRASGASTDTQYF. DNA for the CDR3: TGTGCCTGGAGAGCCTCGGGGGCCAGCACAGATACGCAGTATTTT.

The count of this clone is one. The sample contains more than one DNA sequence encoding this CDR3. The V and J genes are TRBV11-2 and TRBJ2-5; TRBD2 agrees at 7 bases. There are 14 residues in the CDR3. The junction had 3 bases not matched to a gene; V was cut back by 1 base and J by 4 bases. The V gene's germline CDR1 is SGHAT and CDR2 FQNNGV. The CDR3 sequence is CASSLGLAGETQYF. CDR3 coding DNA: TGTGCCAGCAGCTTAGGACTAGCAGGAGAGACCCAGTACTTC.

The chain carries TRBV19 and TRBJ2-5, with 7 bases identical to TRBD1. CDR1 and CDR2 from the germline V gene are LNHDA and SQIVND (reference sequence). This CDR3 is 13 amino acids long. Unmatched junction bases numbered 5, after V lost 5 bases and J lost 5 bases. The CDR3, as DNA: TGTGCCAGTAGTTCCACAGGGGACGAGACCCAGTACTTC. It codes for CASSSTGDETQYF.

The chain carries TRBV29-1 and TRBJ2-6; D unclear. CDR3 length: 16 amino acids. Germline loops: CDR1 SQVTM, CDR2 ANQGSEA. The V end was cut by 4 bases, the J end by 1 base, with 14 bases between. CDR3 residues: CSVVPVDKSGANVLTF. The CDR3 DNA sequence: TGCAGCGTTGTCCCAGTGGATAAGTCTGGGGCCAACGTCCTGACTTTC.

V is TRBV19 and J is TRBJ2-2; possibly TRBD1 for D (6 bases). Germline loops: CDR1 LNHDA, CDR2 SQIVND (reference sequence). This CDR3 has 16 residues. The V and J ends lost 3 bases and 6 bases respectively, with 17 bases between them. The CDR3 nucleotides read TGTGCCAGTAGTATCTTAAGACAGGCCCTCCCCGGGGAGCTGTTTTTT. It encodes CASSILRQALPGELFF.

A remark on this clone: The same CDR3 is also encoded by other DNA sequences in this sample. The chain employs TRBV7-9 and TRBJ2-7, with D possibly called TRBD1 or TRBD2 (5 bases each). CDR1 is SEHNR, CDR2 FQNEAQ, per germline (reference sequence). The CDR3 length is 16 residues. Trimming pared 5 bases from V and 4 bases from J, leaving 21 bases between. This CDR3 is CASSHVGAESPYEQYF. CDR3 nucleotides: TGTGCCAGCAGCCATGTCGGGGCGGAAAGTCCTTACGAGCAGTACTTC. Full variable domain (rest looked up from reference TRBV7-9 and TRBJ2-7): DTGVSQNPRHKITKRGQNVTFRCDPISEHNRLYWYRQTLGQGPEFLTYFQNEAQLEKSRLLSDRFSAERPKGSFSTLEIQRTEQGDSAMYLCASSHVGAESPYEQYFGPGTRLTVT.